This paragraph reports one T cell receptor (beta chain). Other DNA sequences in the sample encode the same CDR3. The study assigned cohorts using participant-reported clinical history. Two negative PCRs, clearance, or symptom resolution were required of recovered Cohort 3 donors. The source of the sample is a study of blood T cell repertoires in COVID-19. Turning to the study itself: PBMCs, B-cell-depleted T cells, or T cells were the source of the cDNA or gDNA that made up the material.

Authors' data handling: Reference gene primer amplification gave nucleated cell count estimates. Some clones are missing from TCRdb's copy, which holds only in-frame ones; the method was immunoSEQ multiplex PCR. V and J calls and clone size come straight from that table; D and trimming were deduced from the DNA. The sample carries 400,000 to 500,000 clones, around 89% recorded once. Germline assignment: CDR1 SGDLS and CDR2 YYNGEE. V was clipped by 0 bases and J by 0 bases, with 7 bases between them. This CDR3 spans 15 amino acids. The chain uses TRBV9 and TRBJ2-1; the D gene is possibly TRBD1 (6 bases). The sequenced sample was PBMCs or T cells enriched from blood (not recorded which). This clonotype originated in a woman aged 40 to 55 who had recovered from COVID-19. CDR3 sequence reads: CASSVEGVSYNEQFF. The CDR3 bases are TGTGCCAGCAGCGTAGAGGGGGTCTCCTACAATGAGCAGTTCTTC.